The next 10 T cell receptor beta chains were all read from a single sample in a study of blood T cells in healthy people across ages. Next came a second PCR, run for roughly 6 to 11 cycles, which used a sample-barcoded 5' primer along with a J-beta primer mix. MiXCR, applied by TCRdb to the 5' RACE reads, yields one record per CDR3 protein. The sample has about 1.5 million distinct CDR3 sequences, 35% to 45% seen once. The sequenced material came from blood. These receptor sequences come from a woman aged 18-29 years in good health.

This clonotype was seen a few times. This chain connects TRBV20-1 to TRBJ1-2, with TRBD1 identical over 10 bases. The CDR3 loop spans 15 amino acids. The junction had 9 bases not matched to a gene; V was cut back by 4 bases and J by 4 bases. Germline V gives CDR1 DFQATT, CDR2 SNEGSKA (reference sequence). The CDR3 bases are TGCAGTGCTATCCGGGACAGGGGAGCTGGCTATGGCTACACCTTC. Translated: CSAIRDRGAGYGYTF.

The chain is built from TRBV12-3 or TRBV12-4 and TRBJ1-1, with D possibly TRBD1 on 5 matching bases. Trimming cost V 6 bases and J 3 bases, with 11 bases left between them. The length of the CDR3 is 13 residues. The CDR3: CASSATEDTEAFF. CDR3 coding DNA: TGTGCCAGCAGCGCGACAGAGGACACTGAAGCTTTCTTT.

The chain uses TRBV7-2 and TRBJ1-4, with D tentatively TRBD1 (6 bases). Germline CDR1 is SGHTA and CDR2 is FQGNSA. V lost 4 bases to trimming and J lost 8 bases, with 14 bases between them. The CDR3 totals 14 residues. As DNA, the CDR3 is TGTGCCAGCAGCTCACAGGGCGGGGAAGAAAAACTGTTTTTT. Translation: CASSSQGGEEKLFF.

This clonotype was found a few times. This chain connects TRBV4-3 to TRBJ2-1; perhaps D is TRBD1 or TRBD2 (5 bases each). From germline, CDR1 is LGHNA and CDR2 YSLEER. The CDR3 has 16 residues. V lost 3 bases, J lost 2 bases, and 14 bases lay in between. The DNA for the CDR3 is TGCGCCAGCAGCCAGGACACTAGGGGCGCCTACAATGAGCAGTTCTTC. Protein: CASSQDTRGAYNEQFF.

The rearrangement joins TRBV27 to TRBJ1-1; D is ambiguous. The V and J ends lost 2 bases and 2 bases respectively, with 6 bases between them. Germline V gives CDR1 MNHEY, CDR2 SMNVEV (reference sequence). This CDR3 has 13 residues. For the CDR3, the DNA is TGTGCCAGCAGTTTAATAGCTAACACTGAAGCTTTCTTT. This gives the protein CASSLIANTEAFF.

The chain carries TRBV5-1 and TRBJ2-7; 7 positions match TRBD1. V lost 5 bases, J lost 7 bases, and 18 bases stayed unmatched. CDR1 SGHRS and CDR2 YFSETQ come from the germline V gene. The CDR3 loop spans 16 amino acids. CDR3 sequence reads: CASRRTPGQQYNEQYF. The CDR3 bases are TGCGCCAGCAGAAGAACCCCGGGACAGCAGTACAATGAGCAGTACTTC.

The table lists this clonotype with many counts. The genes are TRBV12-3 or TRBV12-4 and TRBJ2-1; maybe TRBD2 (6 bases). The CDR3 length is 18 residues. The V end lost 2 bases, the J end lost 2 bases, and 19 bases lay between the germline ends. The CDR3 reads CASSLSSLARITYNEQFF. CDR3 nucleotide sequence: TGTGCCAGCAGTTTATCGTCCCTAGCGCGCATTACCTACAATGAGCAGTTCTTC.

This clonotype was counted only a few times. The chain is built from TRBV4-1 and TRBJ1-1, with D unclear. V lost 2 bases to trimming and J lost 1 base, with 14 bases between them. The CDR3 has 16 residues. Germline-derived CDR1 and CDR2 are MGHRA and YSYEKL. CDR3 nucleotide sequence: TGCGCCAGCAGCCAACCTCTGCGCACGGGGAACACTGAAGCTTTCTTT. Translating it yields CASSQPLRTGNTEAFF.

This CDR3 reads CASSVVAASYEQYF. The CDR3, as DNA: TGTGCCAGCAGCGTAGTTGCAGCCTCCTACGAGCAGTACTTC. V usage is TRBV9 and J usage is TRBJ2-7; D ambiguous. The germline V and J ends were trimmed by 0 bases and 0 bases, with 7 bases remaining between them. There are 14 residues in the CDR3. Germline values: CDR1 SGDLS, CDR2 YYNGEE.

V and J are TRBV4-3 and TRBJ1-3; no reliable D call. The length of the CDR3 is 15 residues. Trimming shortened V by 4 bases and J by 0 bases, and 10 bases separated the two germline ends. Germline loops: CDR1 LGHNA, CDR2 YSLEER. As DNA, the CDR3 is TGCGCCAGCAGCCTAATCAGCTACTCTGGAAACACCATATATTTT. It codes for CASSLISYSGNTIYF.